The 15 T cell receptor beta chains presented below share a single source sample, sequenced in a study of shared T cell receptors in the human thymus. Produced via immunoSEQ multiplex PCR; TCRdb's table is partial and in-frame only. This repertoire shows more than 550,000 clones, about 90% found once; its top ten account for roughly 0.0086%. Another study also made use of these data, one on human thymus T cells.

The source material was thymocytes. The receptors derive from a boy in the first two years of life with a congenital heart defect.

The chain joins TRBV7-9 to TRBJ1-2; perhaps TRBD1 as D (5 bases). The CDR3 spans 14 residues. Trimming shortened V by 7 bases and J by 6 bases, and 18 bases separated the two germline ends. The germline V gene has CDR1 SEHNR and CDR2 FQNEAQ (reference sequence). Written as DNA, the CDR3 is TGTGCCAGCACCGACAGACAGAGAGGCCATGGCTACACCTTC. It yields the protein CASTDRQRGHGYTF.

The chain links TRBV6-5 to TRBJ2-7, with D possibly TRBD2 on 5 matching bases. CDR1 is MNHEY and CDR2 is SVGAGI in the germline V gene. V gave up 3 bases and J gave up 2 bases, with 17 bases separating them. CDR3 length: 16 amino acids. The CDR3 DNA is TGTGCCAGCAGTTATAAGGGAGCGGAGGTTACCTACGAGCAGTACTTC. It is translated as CASSYKGAEVTYEQYF.

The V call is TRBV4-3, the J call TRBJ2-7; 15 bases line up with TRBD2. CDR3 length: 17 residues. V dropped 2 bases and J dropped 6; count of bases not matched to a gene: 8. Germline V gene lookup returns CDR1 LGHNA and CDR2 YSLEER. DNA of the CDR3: TGCGCCAGCAGCCAATGGACTAGCGGGAGGGCCTGCAGCGAGCAGTACTTC. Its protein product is CASSQWTSGRACSEQYF.

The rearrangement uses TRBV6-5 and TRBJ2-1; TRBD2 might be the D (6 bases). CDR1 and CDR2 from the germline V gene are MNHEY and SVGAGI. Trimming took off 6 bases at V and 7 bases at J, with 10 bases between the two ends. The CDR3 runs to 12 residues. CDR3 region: CASRSGTNEQFF. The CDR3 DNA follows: TGTGCCAGCAGGTCCGGGACTAATGAGCAGTTCTTC.

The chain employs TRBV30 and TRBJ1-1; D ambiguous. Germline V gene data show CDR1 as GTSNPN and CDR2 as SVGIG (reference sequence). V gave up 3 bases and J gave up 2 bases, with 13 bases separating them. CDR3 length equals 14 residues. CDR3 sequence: CAWRLGRNNTEAFF. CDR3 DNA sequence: TGTGCCTGGAGGCTGGGCAGGAACAACACTGAAGCTTTCTTT.

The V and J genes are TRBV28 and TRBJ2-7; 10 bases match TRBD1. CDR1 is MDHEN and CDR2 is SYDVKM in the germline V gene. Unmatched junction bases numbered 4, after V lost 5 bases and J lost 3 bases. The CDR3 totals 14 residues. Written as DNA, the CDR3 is TGTGCCAGCAGTCGGGACAGGGGTTACTACGAGCAGTACTTC. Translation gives CASSRDRGYYEQYF.

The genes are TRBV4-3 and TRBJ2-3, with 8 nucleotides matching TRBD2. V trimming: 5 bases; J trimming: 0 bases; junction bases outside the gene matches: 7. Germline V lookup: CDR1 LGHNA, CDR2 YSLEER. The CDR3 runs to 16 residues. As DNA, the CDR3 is TGCGCCAGCAGCTGGGCTCGGGGGGGTAGCACAGATACGCAGTATTTT. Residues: CASSWARGGSTDTQYF.

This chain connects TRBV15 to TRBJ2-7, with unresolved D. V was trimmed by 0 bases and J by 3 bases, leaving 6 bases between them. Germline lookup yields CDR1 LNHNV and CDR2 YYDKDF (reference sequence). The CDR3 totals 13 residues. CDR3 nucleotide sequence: TGTGCCACCAGCAGAGATGGCGGCTACGAGCAGTACTTC. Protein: CATSRDGGYEQYF.

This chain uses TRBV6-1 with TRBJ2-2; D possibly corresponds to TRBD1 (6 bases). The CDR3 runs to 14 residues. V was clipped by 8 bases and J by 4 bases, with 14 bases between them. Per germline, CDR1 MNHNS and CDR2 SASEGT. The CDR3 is CASCPGQLTGELFF. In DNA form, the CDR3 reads TGTGCCAGCTGCCCGGGACAACTCACCGGGGAGCTGTTTTTT.

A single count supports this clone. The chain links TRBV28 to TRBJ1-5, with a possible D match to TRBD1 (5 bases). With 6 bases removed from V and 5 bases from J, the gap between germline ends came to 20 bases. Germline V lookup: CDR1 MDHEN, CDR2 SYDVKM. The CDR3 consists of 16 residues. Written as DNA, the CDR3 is TGTGCCAGCAGCCCTGGGGCCAAGGGTGGAGATCAGCCCCAGCATTTT. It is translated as CASSPGAKGGDQPQHF.

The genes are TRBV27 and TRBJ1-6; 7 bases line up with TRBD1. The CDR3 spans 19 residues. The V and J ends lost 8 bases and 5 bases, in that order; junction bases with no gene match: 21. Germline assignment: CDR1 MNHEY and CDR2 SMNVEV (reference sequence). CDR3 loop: CASRQIELQGTPNNSPLHF. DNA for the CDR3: TGTGCCAGCCGACAAATCGAACTACAGGGGACCCCTAATAATTCACCCCTCCACTTT.

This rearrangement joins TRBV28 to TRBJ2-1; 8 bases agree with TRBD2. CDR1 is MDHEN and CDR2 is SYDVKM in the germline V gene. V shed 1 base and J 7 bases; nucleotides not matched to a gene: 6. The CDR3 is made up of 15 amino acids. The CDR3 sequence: CASSLLAGPGNEQFF. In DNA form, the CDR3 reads TGTGCCAGCAGTTTATTAGCGGGACCTGGTAATGAGCAGTTCTTC. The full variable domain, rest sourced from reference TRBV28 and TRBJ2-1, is DVKVTQSSRYLVKRTGEKVFLECVQDMDHENMFWYRQDPGLGLRLIYFSYDVKMKEKGDIPEGYSVSREKKERFSLILESASTNQTSMYLCASSLLAGPGNEQFFGPGTRLTVL.

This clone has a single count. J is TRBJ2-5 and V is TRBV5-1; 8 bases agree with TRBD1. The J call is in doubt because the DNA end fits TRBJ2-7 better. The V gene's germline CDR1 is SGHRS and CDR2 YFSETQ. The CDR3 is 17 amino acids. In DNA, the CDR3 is TGCGCCAGCAGCTTGGCCCTGGGGACAGGCGGTTGCGACGAGCAGTACTTC. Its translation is CASSLALGTGGCDEQYF.

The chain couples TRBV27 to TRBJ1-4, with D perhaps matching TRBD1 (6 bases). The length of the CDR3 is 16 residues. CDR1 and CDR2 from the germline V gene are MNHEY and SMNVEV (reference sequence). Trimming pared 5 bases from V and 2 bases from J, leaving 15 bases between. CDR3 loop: CASSPSPGETNEKLFF. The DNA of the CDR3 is TGTGCCAGCAGTCCTTCCCCAGGGGAGACTAATGAAAAACTGTTTTTT.

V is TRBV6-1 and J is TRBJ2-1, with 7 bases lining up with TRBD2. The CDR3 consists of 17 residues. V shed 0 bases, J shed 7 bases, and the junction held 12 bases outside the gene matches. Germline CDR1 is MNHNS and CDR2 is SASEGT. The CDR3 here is CASSEAQNGGSVNEQFF. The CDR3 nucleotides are TGTGCCAGCAGTGAAGCGCAGAACGGGGGGTCGGTAAATGAGCAGTTCTTC.